The 2 T cell receptor beta chains reported below all come from one sample, sequenced in a study of shared clonotypes between healthy human individuals. Clones were sequenced by immunoSEQ multiplex PCR, and TCRdb holds only the in-frame ones, with some missing. The table has approximately 620,000 clones, 97% seen once; the top ten hold roughly 0.055%. Sequencing was done on a sample of naive CD4+ T cells sorted from blood. The subset: CD45RA+ positively selected. These receptors were obtained from a woman in her twenties or thirties in good health.

The V call is TRBV7-6, the J call TRBJ2-5; 9 bases fit TRBD1. The J call may be incorrect, as the DNA end agrees better with TRBJ2-7. The CDR3 runs 14 residues. From germline, CDR1 is SGHVS and CDR2 FNYEAQ. In nucleotides, the CDR3 is TGTGCCAGCAGCTTACGGACAGGGGCTAGCGAGCAGTACTTC. Amino acid sequence: CASSLRTGASEQYF.

This sequence joins TRBV28 and TRBJ1-1, with 8 bases aligning to TRBD1. The junction had 4 bases not matched to a gene; V was cut back by 6 bases and J by 4 bases. Germline CDR1 MDHEN, CDR2 SYDVKM. The CDR3 has 13 amino acids. The CDR3 DNA is TGTGCCAGCAGCACAGGGGGGTTCACTGAAGCTTTCTTT. This encodes CASSTGGFTEAFF.